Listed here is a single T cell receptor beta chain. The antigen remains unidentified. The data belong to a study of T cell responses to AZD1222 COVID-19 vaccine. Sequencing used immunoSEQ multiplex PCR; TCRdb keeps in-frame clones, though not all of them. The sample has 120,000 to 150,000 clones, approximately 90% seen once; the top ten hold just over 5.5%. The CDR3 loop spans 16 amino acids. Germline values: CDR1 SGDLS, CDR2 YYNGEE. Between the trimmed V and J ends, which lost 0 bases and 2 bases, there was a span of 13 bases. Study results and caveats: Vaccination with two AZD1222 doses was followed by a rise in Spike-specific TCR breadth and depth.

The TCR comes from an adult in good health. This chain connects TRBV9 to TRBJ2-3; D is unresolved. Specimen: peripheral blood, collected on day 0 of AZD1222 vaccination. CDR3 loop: CASSVAGRSFTDTQYF. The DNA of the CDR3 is TGTGCCAGCAGCGTAGCCGGCAGGTCATTCACAGATACGCAGTATTTT. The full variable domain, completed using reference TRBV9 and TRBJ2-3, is DSGVTQTPKHLITATGQRVTLRCSPRSGDLSVYWYQQSLDQGLQFLIQYYNGEERAKGNILERFSAQQFPDLHSELNLSSLELGDSALYFCASSVAGRSFTDTQYFGPGTRLTVL.